This is a list of T cell receptor beta chains from one sample in a study of blood T cell repertoires in COVID-19. Some clones are missing from TCRdb's copy, which holds only in-frame ones; the method was immunoSEQ multiplex PCR. The top ten hold 12% of the sample, which has some 80,000 clones, over 70% seen once. Specimen: peripheral blood. The source is a man older than 75 with acute or convalescent COVID-19. Each CDR3 is given without its conserved first and last residue. The D gene is left open where the match is weak.

>TRBV9|TRBD1|TRBJ1-2
ASSVGDSLLNYGYT
>TRBV27|TRBD1|TRBJ1-1
ASSSVGGAGTEAF
>TRBV5-1|-|TRBJ1-6
ASSLPAGDGSPLH
>TRBV3-1/TRBV3-2|-|TRBJ1-2
ASTTGWGYT
>TRBV6-1|-|TRBJ1-1
ASSEPGGLNTEAF
>TRBV6-5|-|TRBJ2-5
ASTPDLRAQY
>TRBV7-7|-|TRBJ2-5
ASSPRTGAVETQY
>TRBV15|TRBD1|TRBJ1-1
ATSTYDRGNTEAF
>TRBV11-2|-|TRBJ1-1
ASSLPSGQMNTEAF
>TRBV6-5|-|TRBJ1-2
ASSYGAGYGYT
>TRBV6-1|-|TRBJ1-2
ASSEALTGTYGYT
>TRBV27|TRBD1|TRBJ1-1
ASSYRGRVIMNTEAF
>TRBV30|-|TRBJ1-1
AWGYLDRPHTEAF
>TRBV27|TRBD2|TRBJ2-5
ASSWSGGETQY
>TRBV24-1|-|TRBJ2-2
ATVLRWLFTGELF
>TRBV20-1|-|TRBJ1-5
SASVRALGNQPQH
>TRBV28|TRBD1|TRBJ1-4
ATQTPTAGGREKLF
>TRBV5-1|-|TRBJ1-2
ASSLPQGEDGYT
>TRBV21-1|-|TRBJ1-1
ASSKEMRNMNTEAF
>TRBV7-3|-|TRBJ2-3
ASSQAGSTDTQY
>TRBV2|TRBD1|TRBJ1-5
ASSELTGTQPQH
>TRBV6-5|TRBD1|TRBJ1-4
ASSQQGAEKLF
>TRBV25-1|-|TRBJ1-1
ASSAGSVNTEAF
>TRBV29-1|-|TRBJ2-3
SVVGPADTQY
>TRBV6-1|TRBD2|TRBJ2-1
ASSDKAAGTRNEF
>TRBV7-8|TRBD2|TRBJ2-3
ASSLDVGGAADTQY
>TRBV30|-|TRBJ1-2
AWSVLGETDSRNYGYT
>TRBV3-1/TRBV3-2|TRBD1|TRBJ1-1
ASSQLDRGEAF
>TRBV10-2|TRBD1|TRBJ2-7
ASTFPTGRVDEQY
>TRBV9|TRBD2|TRBJ2-5
ASSDRSGGFQETQY
>TRBV11-2|-|TRBJ1-2
ASSSSRTVRNYGYT
>TRBV7-3|TRBD1|TRBJ1-1
ASSLLGQMNTEAF
>TRBV7-2|-|TRBJ1-3
ASSLSPGTGNTIY
>TRBV10-3|-|TRBJ1-4
AISVGGTNEKLF
>TRBV30|TRBD1|TRBJ1-5
AWSPDRVDQPQH
>TRBV5-4|TRBD2|TRBJ2-2
ASSTTSGGYTGELF
>TRBV9|-|TRBJ2-2
ASSVGGIDTGELF
>TRBV7-8|TRBD1|TRBJ1-5
ASSSGQGNQPQH
>TRBV11-2|-|TRBJ1-1
ASSLAPERWNTEAF
>TRBV4-1|-|TRBJ2-7
ASSQFHREERPYEQY
>TRBV11-2|-|TRBJ2-7
ASSSWGLGHGKYEQY
>TRBV5-1|TRBD1|TRBJ1-2
ASTYRDSPSGYT
>TRBV7-9|-|TRBJ1-2
ASSFSGVVDGYT
>TRBV28|-|TRBJ1-5
ASSFPAGNQPQH
>TRBV4-2|TRBD2|TRBJ2-5
ASSRSQRGEETQY
>TRBV10-3|-|TRBJ1-3
AISQGSGNTIY
>TRBV19|TRBD2|TRBJ2-3
ASSIRRGGTDTQY
>TRBV10-2|TRBD2|TRBJ2-2
ASRAGRVNTGELF
>TRBV4-1|-|TRBJ2-5
ASSQEGQRQGTQY